The rows below give T cell receptor beta chains drawn from one sample of a study of cytomegalovirus exposure and HLA in healthy donors. Data came from immunoSEQ multiplex PCR; TCRdb stores just in-frame clones and leaves some out. The data hold about 200,000 clones, with around 77% observed a single time. The sequencing input was PBMCs. The source is a man under 40 in good health and CMV-seronegative. The CDR3 runs from the conserved cysteine through the conserved F or W. Each record gives: clone size, D gene, J gene, V gene, CDR3 protein, CDR3 DNA. A D gene is named only where the DNA matches it firmly. For some rows the clone size is stated as once, few or many, or as a class when expanded; others skip it.

clone_size: .; d_call: .; j_call: TRBJ2-3; v_call: TRBV4-1; cdr3_aa: CASSQDRSTDTQYF; cdr3_nt: TGCGCCAGCAGCCAAGATCGTAGCACAGATACGCAGTATTTT
clone_size: .; d_call: .; j_call: TRBJ1-5; v_call: TRBV10-3; cdr3_aa: CAISSNPSLQGGNQPQHF; cdr3_nt: TGTGCCATCAGCTCAAACCCCAGTCTCCAGGGTGGTAATCAGCCCCAGCATTTT
clone_size: .; d_call: .; j_call: TRBJ1-4; v_call: TRBV27; cdr3_aa: CASSLIVREKLFF; cdr3_nt: TGTGCCAGCAGCCTCATAGTACGTGAAAAACTGTTTTTT
clone_size: once; d_call: .; j_call: TRBJ1-1; v_call: TRBV4-1; cdr3_aa: CASSPLDSLTEAFF; cdr3_nt: TGCGCCAGCAGCCCCCTGGACTCTCTCACTGAAGCTTTCTTT
clone_size: .; d_call: .; j_call: TRBJ2-7; v_call: TRBV6-1; cdr3_aa: CASSGTLSPYEQYF; cdr3_nt: TGTGCCAGCAGTGGGACTTTGAGCCCATACGAGCAGTACTTC
clone_size: .; d_call: .; j_call: TRBJ2-2; v_call: TRBV11-2; cdr3_aa: CASSLTEGNTGELFF; cdr3_nt: TGTGCCAGCAGCTTAACCGAGGGTAACACCGGGGAGCTGTTTTTT
clone_size: .; d_call: TRBD1; j_call: TRBJ1-6; v_call: TRBV27; cdr3_aa: CASSLDRENSPLHF; cdr3_nt: TGTGCCAGCAGTTTGGACAGGGAGAATTCACCCCTCCACTTT
clone_size: .; d_call: .; j_call: TRBJ2-1; v_call: TRBV28; cdr3_aa: CASSLTFGSPYNEQFF; cdr3_nt: TGTGCCAGCAGTTTGACGTTTGGGAGCCCCTACAATGAGCAGTTCTTC
clone_size: .; d_call: .; j_call: TRBJ2-7; v_call: TRBV29-1; cdr3_aa: CSVVWSGRSYEQYF; cdr3_nt: TGCAGCGTAGTTTGGTCGGGAAGGTCCTACGAGCAGTACTTC
clone_size: .; d_call: .; j_call: TRBJ1-2; v_call: TRBV5-1; cdr3_aa: CASSLDRSIYYGYTF; cdr3_nt: TGCGCCAGCAGCTTGGATCGGTCCATCTACTATGGCTACACCTTC
clone_size: .; d_call: TRBD1; j_call: TRBJ2-7; v_call: TRBV4-1; cdr3_aa: CASSQTGTGPYEQYF; cdr3_nt: TGCGCCAGCAGCCAAACCGGGACAGGCCCCTACGAGCAGTACTTC
clone_size: .; d_call: .; j_call: TRBJ2-3; v_call: TRBV19; cdr3_aa: CASSIWADTQYF; cdr3_nt: TGTGCCAGTAGTATTTGGGCGGATACGCAGTATTTT
clone_size: .; d_call: .; j_call: TRBJ2-1; v_call: TRBV14; cdr3_aa: CASSFQLDEQFF; cdr3_nt: TGTGCCAGCAGCTTCCAGTTGGATGAGCAGTTCTTC
clone_size: .; d_call: TRBD2; j_call: TRBJ2-3; v_call: TRBV19; cdr3_aa: CASSIAGRSTDTQYF; cdr3_nt: TGTGCCAGTAGTATAGCCGGGAGGAGCACAGATACGCAGTATTTT
clone_size: .; d_call: .; j_call: TRBJ1-5; v_call: TRBV27; cdr3_aa: CASSLKGNQPQHF; cdr3_nt: TGTGCCAGCAGTTTAAAGGGGAATCAGCCCCAGCATTTT
clone_size: few; d_call: TRBD1; j_call: TRBJ1-4; v_call: TRBV28; cdr3_aa: CASSQGQLRGNEKLFF; cdr3_nt: TGTGCCAGCAGTCAGGGACAGCTTAGGGGGAATGAAAAACTGTTTTTT
clone_size: once; d_call: .; j_call: TRBJ2-7; v_call: TRBV4-1; cdr3_aa: CASSPDRIAYEQYF; cdr3_nt: TGCGCCAGCAGCCCTGACAGGATCGCCTACGAGCAGTACTTC
clone_size: .; d_call: .; j_call: TRBJ2-1; v_call: TRBV11-2; cdr3_aa: CASSLASGLSSYNEQFF; cdr3_nt: TGTGCCAGCAGCTTAGCCAGCGGGCTGAGCTCCTACAATGAGCAGTTCTTC
clone_size: .; d_call: TRBD2; j_call: TRBJ2-7; v_call: TRBV7-2; cdr3_aa: CASSPRTSGRTYEQYF; cdr3_nt: TGTGCCAGCAGCCCAAGGACTAGCGGGAGGACCTACGAGCAGTACTTC
clone_size: .; d_call: TRBD1; j_call: TRBJ2-7; v_call: TRBV5-1; cdr3_aa: CASSYRDSPEGEQYF; cdr3_nt: TGCGCCAGCAGTTACCGGGACAGTCCAGAGGGGGAGCAGTACTTC
clone_size: .; d_call: TRBD1; j_call: TRBJ2-1; v_call: TRBV10-3; cdr3_aa: CAIKTGGADNEQFF; cdr3_nt: TGTGCCATCAAAACAGGGGGAGCCGACAATGAGCAGTTCTTC
clone_size: .; d_call: .; j_call: TRBJ1-2; v_call: TRBV4-2; cdr3_aa: CASSHGEGGTNYGYTF; cdr3_nt: TGTGCCAGCAGCCACGGTGAAGGGGGAACTAACTATGGCTACACCTTC
clone_size: .; d_call: .; j_call: TRBJ2-2; v_call: TRBV15; cdr3_aa: CATSRRGSTGELFF; cdr3_nt: TGTGCCACCAGCCGACGGGGGAGCACCGGGGAGCTGTTTTTT